This passage covers 18 T cell receptor beta chains from one sample sequenced in a study of patients and donors after allogeneic stem cell transplantation. Each CDR3 protein is one row after TCRdb ran MiXCR on the RT-PCR reads. The profile shows 95,000 to 120,000 distinct CDR3 sequences, 35% to 45% of them singletons. Sequencing was carried out using blood, either unsorted or a sorted T cell fraction (not recorded which). The receptors shown here come from a human donor who was either an allogeneic HSCT recipient or a stem cell or donor lymphocyte infusion donor (not recorded which). It is not recorded whose cells these are; they may come from a transplant donor.

CDR3 protein: CASSLLQDTQYF. CDR3 nucleotide sequence: TGTGCCAGCAGTTTATTGCAAGATACGCAGTATTTT. The chain combines TRBV28 with TRBJ2-3, with unresolved D. Germline loops: CDR1 MDHEN, CDR2 SYDVKM. Trimming cost V 1 base and J 5 bases, with 4 bases left between them. CDR3 length: 12 residues.

This clonotype was seen more than once but under ten times. The chain joins TRBV6-6 to TRBJ1-4; D is ambiguous. Trimming took 4 bases from V and 0 from J, leaving 9 bases between them. The CDR3 is 15 amino acids. Germline CDR1 MNHNY, CDR2 SVGAGI (reference sequence). The CDR3 spells CASSSHRATNEKLFF. The DNA of the CDR3 is TGTGCCAGCAGTTCCCACAGAGCAACTAATGAAAAACTGTTTTTT.

Notes on this clonotype: At one end, the junction sequence differs from germline, possibly due to a read error. The V and J genes are TRBV28 and TRBJ1-2; perhaps TRBD1 as D (6 bases). Germline assignment: CDR1 MDHEN and CDR2 SYDVKM. This CDR3 spans 11 amino acids. CDR3 coding DNA: TGTGCCAGCGGGGGCAACTATGGCTTCACCTTC. Protein product: CASGGNYGFTF.

Here the CDR3 DNA reads TGTGCCAGCAGCTTATTAAGCGACTATGGCTACACCTTC. Encoded protein: CASSLLSDYGYTF. V is TRBV7-8 and J is TRBJ1-2; D unclear. V gave up 2 bases and J gave up 3 bases, with 7 bases separating them. The germline CDR1 and CDR2 sequences are SGHVS and FQNEAQ. The CDR3 has 13 amino acids.

J is TRBJ2-2 and V is TRBV5-1; 12 bases are a match to TRBD2. Trimming cost V 0 bases and J 6 bases; bases outside gene matches: 6. This CDR3 is 17 amino acids long. CDR1 and CDR2 from the germline V gene are SGHRS and YFSETQ. The CDR3 protein is CASSLGQLAGGPGELFF. The CDR3 DNA reads TGCGCCAGCAGCTTGGGACAGCTAGCGGGAGGGCCCGGGGAGCTGTTTTTT.

The CDR3 is CASSQDRAPYEQYF. CDR3 in DNA: TGCGCCAGCAGCCAAGACAGGGCCCCTTACGAGCAGTACTTC. The chain joins TRBV4-3 to TRBJ2-7; weak D call: TRBD1 (5 bases). This CDR3 region has 14 residues. The germline gives CDR1 LGHNA, CDR2 YSLEER. V was trimmed by 0 bases and J by 4 bases, leaving 10 bases between them.

The rearrangement uses TRBV20-1 and TRBJ2-3; TRBD2 matches at 7 bases. The CDR3 spans 14 residues. The germline V gene has CDR1 DFQATT and CDR2 SNEGSKA (reference sequence). V lost 6 bases and J lost 4; bases outside the gene matches: 10. The CDR3 here is CSAQRLADADTQYF. The CDR3 DNA is TGCAGTGCCCAACGTCTAGCGGATGCAGATACGCAGTATTTT.

The chain is built from TRBV15 and TRBJ1-6; a possible D gene is TRBD1 (5 bases). The germline CDR1 and CDR2 sequences are LNHNV and YYDKDF (reference sequence). The germline V and J ends were trimmed by 1 base and 13 bases, with 14 bases remaining between them. The CDR3 is 14 amino acids. CDR3: CATSRGPDGGPLHF. Written as DNA, the CDR3 is TGTGCCACCAGCAGAGGACCCGATGGGGGGCCCCTCCACTTT.

The chain recombines TRBV5-1 with TRBJ2-3; D may be TRBD1 (5 bases). V was trimmed by 4 bases and J by 3 bases, leaving 21 bases between them. In germline, CDR1 is SGHRS, CDR2 YFSETQ. The CDR3 spans 17 residues. The CDR3 sequence: CASSPARQGSFTDTQYF. The CDR3 DNA follows: TGCGCCAGCAGCCCCGCGAGGCAGGGCAGCTTTACAGATACGCAGTATTTT. Looking up the rest from reference TRBV5-1 and TRBJ2-3 gives the full variable domain: KAGVTQTPRYLIKTRGQQVTLSCSPISGHRSVSWYQQTPGQGLQFLFEYFSETQRNKGNFPGRFSGRQFSNSRSEMNVSTLELGDSALYLCASSPARQGSFTDTQYFGPGTRLTVL.

The chain carries TRBV20-1 and TRBJ2-7, with 8 bases aligning to TRBD2. The CDR3 is 14 residues long. After removal of 6 bases from V and 4 bases from J, the junction contained 11 bases not matched to a gene. CDR1 is DFQATT and CDR2 is SNEGSKA in the germline V gene (reference sequence). The CDR3 bases are TGCAGTGCGCCAGTAGCGGGGAGATTTTACGAGCAGTACTTC. Translation gives CSAPVAGRFYEQYF.

V usage is TRBV6-2 or TRBV6-3 and J usage is TRBJ2-7; D unclear. The length of the CDR3 is 14 residues. Germline V gene data show CDR1 as MNHEY and CDR2 as SVGEGT. V lost 4 bases and J 2 bases, leaving 12 bases between the germline ends. CDR3 nucleotides: TGTGCCAGCAGTTCTCCATTTATTACCTACGAGCAGTACTTC. This sequence encodes CASSSPFITYEQYF.

This clonotype has only a few counts. This chain uses TRBV24-1 with TRBJ1-2; D is ambiguous. V lost 3 bases and J lost 0, with 7 bases in between. The CDR3 totals 14 residues. Germline CDR1 KGHDR, CDR2 SFDVKD. As DNA, the CDR3 is TGTGCCACCAGTGATCGATTCGCTAACTATGGCTACACCTTC. Its translation: CATSDRFANYGYTF.

V is TRBV14 and J is TRBJ2-2; 7 nucleotides match TRBD2. The CDR3 totals 16 residues. Germline V lookup: CDR1 SGHDN, CDR2 FVKESK. V lost 1 base and J lost 3; bases outside the gene matches: 5. DNA of the CDR3: TGTGCCAGCAGCCAAGCGCGGGAGACATACACCGGGGAGCTGTTTTTT. Translated, it gives CASSQARETYTGELFF. Variable domain in full (rest from reference TRBV14 and TRBJ2-2): EAGVTQFPSHSVIEKGQTVTLRCDPISGHDNLYWYRRVMGKEIKFLLHFVKESKQDESGMPNNRFLAERTGGTYSTLKVQPAELEDSGVYFCASSQARETYTGELFFGEGSRLTVL.

The chain is built from TRBV7-8 and TRBJ1-4; D is perhaps TRBD1 (6 bases). The CDR3 is 15 residues long. Trimming removed 4 bases from V and 7 bases from J, with 16 bases in between. Germline V gene sequence: CDR1 SGHVS, CDR2 FQNEAQ. CDR3 loop: CASSWSTGDGEKLFF. CDR3 bases: TGTGCCAGCAGCTGGTCGACAGGCGATGGTGAAAAACTGTTTTTT.

This clonotype was found many times. This chain uses TRBV24-1 with TRBJ2-3; 10 bases line up with TRBD1. From germline, CDR1 is KGHDR and CDR2 SFDVKD. V shed 5 bases, J shed 4 bases, and the junction held 8 bases outside the gene matches. The CDR3 spans 16 residues. CDR3 loop: CATSVGTGVRPDTQYF. The CDR3 coding sequence is TGTGCCACCAGTGTAGGGACAGGGGTTCGCCCAGATACGCAGTATTTT.

The chain couples TRBV6-5 to TRBJ2-7; TRBD1 or TRBD2 may be the D gene (6 bases each). This CDR3 has 14 amino acids. With 2 bases removed from V and 6 bases from J, the gap between germline ends came to 14 bases. Per germline, CDR1 MNHEY and CDR2 SVGAGI. CDR3: CASSYEGGQGEQYF. The DNA for the CDR3 is TGTGCCAGCAGTTACGAAGGGGGGCAGGGCGAGCAGTACTTC.

The chain employs TRBV2 and TRBJ2-7; the D is unclear. Trimming took off 1 base at V and 0 bases at J, with 10 bases between the two ends. Germline loops: CDR1 SNHLY, CDR2 FYNNEI. CDR3 length: 15 amino acids. This CDR3 reads CASSEGGGYSYEQYF. Written as DNA, the CDR3 is TGTGCCAGCAGTGAAGGAGGCGGCTACTCCTACGAGCAGTACTTC.

The chain links TRBV5-1 to TRBJ1-1; D perhaps matches TRBD1 (5 bases). Germline loops: CDR1 SGHRS, CDR2 YFSETQ. The CDR3 sequence is 14 residues long. The V end lost 8 bases, the J end lost 3 bases, and 17 bases lay between the germline ends. In DNA form, the CDR3 reads TGCGCCAGTCGTAGGGACGCCGGGTACACTGAAGCTTTCTTT. It specifies CASRRDAGYTEAFF.